Listed below are T cell receptor beta chains from one sample, sequenced in a study of CXCR3-negative and CXCR3-positive naive CD8 T cells. TCRdb re-called the 5' RACE reads; every CDR3 protein appears as one record, without DNA. The sample totals around 81,000 distinct CDR3 sequences. Sequencing was carried out using naive CXCR3- CD8+ T cells from blood. The receptor set was obtained from a human donor in good health. Some clones in this sample may be carry-over from other donors' samples. CDR3s include the opening cysteine and the closing phenylalanine or tryptophan. Each record gives: V gene, J gene, CDR3 protein.

>TRBV4-3|TRBJ2-7
CASSQVVGVYSYEQYF
>TRBV6-5|TRBJ2-1
CASSYGGTNSYNEQFF
>TRBV28|TRBJ2-5
CASSLYEETQYF
>TRBV2|TRBJ2-5
CASSEDPAEEETQYF
>TRBV7-9|TRBJ1-5
CASSFTGTGKNQPQHF
>TRBV28|TRBJ2-1
CASNLAPLPYNEQFF
>TRBV27|TRBJ2-1
CASSFGYNEQFF
>TRBV9|TRBJ1-2
CASSPPGTGFGYTF
>TRBV29-1|TRBJ2-7
CSVAYETGAYEQYF
>TRBV11-2|TRBJ2-3
CASSLEWEYESTDTQYF
>TRBV14|TRBJ2-7
CASSHLTGLSYEQYF
>TRBV20-1|TRBJ2-1
CSAGSGGLYNEQFF
>TRBV7-9|TRBJ2-7
CASSPGPTYEQYF
>TRBV6-2/TRBV6-3|TRBJ2-7
CASSYSSRNPYEQYF
>TRBV7-9|TRBJ2-3
CASSLATPGVTDTQYF
>TRBV20-1|TRBJ1-1
CSARDPDLPRTEAFF
>TRBV29-1|TRBJ2-3
CSVGRGTTDTQYF
>TRBV28|TRBJ2-3
CASSQRTRVITDTQYF
>TRBV7-2|TRBJ2-2
CASSLSSFLAGVDGELFF
>TRBV7-2|TRBJ2-2
CASSSPTGELFF
>TRBV5-5|TRBJ2-7
CASSLGTTPSYEQYF
>TRBV20-1|TRBJ1-1
CSARDPGGTATEAFF
>TRBV29-1|TRBJ2-7
CSVIRDVSYEQYF
>TRBV19|TRBJ1-1
CASRGVIRMNTEAFF
>TRBV21-1|TRBJ2-3
CASSKSQGTDTQYF
>TRBV29-1|TRBJ2-7
CSVVGGTGTVDEQYF
>TRBV12-3/TRBV12-4|TRBJ2-1
CASSLTGNEQFF
>TRBV29-1|TRBJ1-1
CSVEENGLEAFF
>TRBV10-3|TRBJ2-3
CAISEGDSADTQYF
>TRBV6-2/TRBV6-3|TRBJ1-2
CASSDRGLPTFNYGYTF
>TRBV12-3/TRBV12-4|TRBJ2-2
CASSRAGLNTGELFF
>TRBV5-6|TRBJ2-5
CASSLEQGPSGGETQYF
>TRBV18|TRBJ2-7
CASSPPPRAPYEQYF
>TRBV20-1|TRBJ1-2
CSARVPGQGANYGYTF
>TRBV28|TRBJ2-7
CASSTGQGVSYEQYF
>TRBV6-5|TRBJ2-7
CASSLNRDLTYEQYF
>TRBV28|TRBJ1-3
CASIPPRGGPSGNTIYF
>TRBV28|TRBJ1-5
CASSSKRNNQPQHF
>TRBV18|TRBJ2-1
CASSPGENAYNEQFF
>TRBV12-3/TRBV12-4|TRBJ2-3
CASSTSERGGRDTQYF
>TRBV14|TRBJ1-6
CASSLSPGRGHDLYNSPLHF
>TRBV9|TRBJ2-2
CASSVSGELFF
>TRBV6-5|TRBJ1-1
CASSYSKSTEAFF
>TRBV2|TRBJ2-3
CASPRSNTQYF
>TRBV19|TRBJ2-1
CASSMGAGVGNEQFF
>TRBV4-3|TRBJ2-2
CASSQAGTHTGELFF
>TRBV6-2/TRBV6-3|TRBJ2-5
CASSYSNRDEETQYF
>TRBV10-3|TRBJ2-1
CAISAGTGMYEQFF
>TRBV4-3|TRBJ2-1
CASSQEGWRELPNEQFF
>TRBV29-1|TRBJ2-7
CSVDSAGSSYEQYF